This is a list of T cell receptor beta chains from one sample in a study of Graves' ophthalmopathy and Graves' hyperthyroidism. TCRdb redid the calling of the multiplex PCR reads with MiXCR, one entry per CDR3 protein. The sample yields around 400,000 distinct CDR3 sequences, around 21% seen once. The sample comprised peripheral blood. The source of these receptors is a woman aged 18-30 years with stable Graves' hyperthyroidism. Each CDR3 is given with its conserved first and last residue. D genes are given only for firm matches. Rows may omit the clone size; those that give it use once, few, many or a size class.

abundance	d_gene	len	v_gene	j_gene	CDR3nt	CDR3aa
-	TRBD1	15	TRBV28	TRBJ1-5	TGTGCCAGCATCAAATTGGGGACAGGGAGGCAGCCCCAGCATTTT	CASIKLGTGRQPQHF
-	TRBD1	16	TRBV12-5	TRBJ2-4	TGTGCTAGTGGTTCCGACAGGGGGCAACCCAAAAACATTCAGTACTTC	CASGSDRGQPKNIQYF
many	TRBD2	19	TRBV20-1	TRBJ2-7	TGCAGTGCTAGTGGCCAGCCCCAACCCCAGCGGGAGGCCTTACCCGAGCAGTACTTC	CSASGQPQPQREALPEQYF
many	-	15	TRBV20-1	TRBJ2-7	TGCAGTGCTAGAGAAAAAAGGGGACTGTCCTACGAGCAGTACTTC	CSAREKRGLSYEQYF
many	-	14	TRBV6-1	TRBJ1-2	TGTGCCAGCAGTGAAATTATTTCGACAAATGGCTACACCTTC	CASSEIISTNGYTF
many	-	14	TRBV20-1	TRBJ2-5	TGCAGTGCTAGGGATTGGGGGGTCCAAGAGACCCAGTACTTC	CSARDWGVQETQYF
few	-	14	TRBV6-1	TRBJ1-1	TGTGCCAGCAGTGGTCCGGGGGGGCGAACTGAAGCTTGCTTT	CASSGPGGRTEACF
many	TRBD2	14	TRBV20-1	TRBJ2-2	TGCAGTGCGCTAGCGGGAGAAAACACCGGGGAGCTGTTTTTT	CSALAGENTGELFF
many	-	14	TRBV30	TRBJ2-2	TGTGCCTGGACCGAGTGGACGTACACCGGGGAGCTGTTTTTT	CAWTEWTYTGELFF
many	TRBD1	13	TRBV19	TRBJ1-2	TGTGCCAGTAGTACCTCCAGACAGGGTGGCTACACCTTC	CASSTSRQGGYTF
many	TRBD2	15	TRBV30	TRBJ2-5	TGTGCCTGGAGTCTCACTAGCGGGAGGTTAGAGACCCAGTACTTC	CAWSLTSGRLETQYF
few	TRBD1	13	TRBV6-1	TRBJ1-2	TGTGCCAGCAGACCCGGGACAGGGCATGGCTACACCTTC	CASRPGTGHGYTF
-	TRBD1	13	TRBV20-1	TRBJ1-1	TGCAGTGCTAGAGACGTAAACAGGGGTGTAGCTTTCTTT	CSARDVNRGVAFF
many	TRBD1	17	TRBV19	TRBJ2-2	TGTGCCAGTAGTCCCCGGACAGGGCGGGTGTGGACCGGGGAGCTGTTTTTT	CASSPRTGRVWTGELFF
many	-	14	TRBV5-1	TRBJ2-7	TGCGCCAGCAGGATCAAACTGGACAACTACGAGCAGTACTTC	CASRIKLDNYEQYF
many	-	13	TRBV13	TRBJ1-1	TGTGCCAGCAGCTCCGACAGGTCCAGCCGAGCTTTCTTT	CASSSDRSSRAFF